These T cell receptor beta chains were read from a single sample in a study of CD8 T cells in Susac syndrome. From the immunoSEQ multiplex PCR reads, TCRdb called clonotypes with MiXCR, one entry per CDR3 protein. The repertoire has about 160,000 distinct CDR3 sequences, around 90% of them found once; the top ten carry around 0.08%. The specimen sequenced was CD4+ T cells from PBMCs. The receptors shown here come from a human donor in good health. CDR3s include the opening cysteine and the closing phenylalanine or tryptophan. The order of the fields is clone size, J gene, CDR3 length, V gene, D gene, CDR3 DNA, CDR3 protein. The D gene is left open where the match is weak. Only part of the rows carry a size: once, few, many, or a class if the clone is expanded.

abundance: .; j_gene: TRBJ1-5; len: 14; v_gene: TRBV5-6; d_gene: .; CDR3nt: TGTGCCAGCAGCTTGTTCTGGGGTAACCAGCCCCAGCATTTT; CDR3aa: CASSLFWGNQPQHF
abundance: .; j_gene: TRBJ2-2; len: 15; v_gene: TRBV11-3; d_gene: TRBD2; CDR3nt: TGTGCCAGCAGCCCGGGGGGAACGAACACCGGGGAGCTGTTTTTT; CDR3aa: CASSPGGTNTGELFF
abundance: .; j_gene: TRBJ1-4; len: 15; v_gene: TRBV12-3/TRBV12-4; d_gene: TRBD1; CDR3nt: TGTGCCAGCAGTTTACCGGGACAGGGGGGTGAAAAACTGTTTTTT; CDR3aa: CASSLPGQGGEKLFF
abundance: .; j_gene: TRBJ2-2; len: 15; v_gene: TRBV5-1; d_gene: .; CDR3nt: TGCGCCAGCAGCTTGGAAAGCCCTTACACCGGGGAGCTGTTTTTT; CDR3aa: CASSLESPYTGELFF
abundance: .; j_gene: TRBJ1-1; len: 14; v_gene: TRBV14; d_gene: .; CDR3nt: TGTGCCAGCAGCGCACACATACCGGGGCCTGAAGCTTTCTTT; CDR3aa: CASSAHIPGPEAFF
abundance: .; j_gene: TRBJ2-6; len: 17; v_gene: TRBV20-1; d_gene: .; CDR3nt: TGCAGTGCTAGGGAGGCAGGGGGGGGTTCCGGGGCCAACGTCCTGACTTTC; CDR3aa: CSAREAGGGSGANVLTF
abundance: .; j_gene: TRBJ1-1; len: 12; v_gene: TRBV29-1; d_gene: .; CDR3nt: TGCAGCGGCAGGACCACGAACACTGAAGCTTTCTTT; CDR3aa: CSGRTTNTEAFF
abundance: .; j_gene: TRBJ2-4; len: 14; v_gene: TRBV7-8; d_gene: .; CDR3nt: TGTGCCAGCAGCCCCGATGGAATTCGGAACATTCAGTACTTC; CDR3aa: CASSPDGIRNIQYF
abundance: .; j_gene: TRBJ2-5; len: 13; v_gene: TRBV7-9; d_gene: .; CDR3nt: TGTGCCAGCAGGTCAACGGGCGGAGAGACCCAGTACTTC; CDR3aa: CASRSTGGETQYF
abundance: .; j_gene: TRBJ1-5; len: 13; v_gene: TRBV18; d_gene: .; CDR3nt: TGTGCCAGCTCACCCGGGACCTTCGAGCCCCAGCATTTT; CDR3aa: CASSPGTFEPQHF
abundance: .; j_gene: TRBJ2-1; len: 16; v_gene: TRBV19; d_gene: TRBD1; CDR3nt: TGTGCCAGTAGTATAGTGCGGACAGGACCGTACAATGAGCAGTTCTTC; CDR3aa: CASSIVRTGPYNEQFF
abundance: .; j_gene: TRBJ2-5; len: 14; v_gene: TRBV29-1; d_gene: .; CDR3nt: TGCAGCGTTGAGGCCGGAAGAGCCGAAGAGACCCAGTACTTC; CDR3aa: CSVEAGRAEETQYF
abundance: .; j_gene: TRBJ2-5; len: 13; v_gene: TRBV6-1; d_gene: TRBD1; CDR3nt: TGTGCCAGCAGTGGAAGGACAGGTGACACCCAGTACTTC; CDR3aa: CASSGRTGDTQYF
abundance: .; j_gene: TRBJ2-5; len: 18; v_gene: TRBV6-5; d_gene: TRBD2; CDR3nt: TGTGCCAGCAGTTCCCCGCGCGGTAGCGGGGGGTACCAAGAGACCCAGTACTTC; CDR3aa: CASSSPRGSGGYQETQYF
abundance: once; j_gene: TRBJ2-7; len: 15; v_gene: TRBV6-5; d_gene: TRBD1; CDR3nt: TGTGCCAGCAGTTACTCGGGACAGGGGGTGGAGGAGCAGTACTTC; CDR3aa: CASSYSGQGVEEQYF
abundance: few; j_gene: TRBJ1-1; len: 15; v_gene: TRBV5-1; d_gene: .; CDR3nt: TGCGCCAGCAGCTTGCCCTGGGCGGATTCCACTGAAGCTTTCTTT; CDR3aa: CASSLPWADSTEAFF
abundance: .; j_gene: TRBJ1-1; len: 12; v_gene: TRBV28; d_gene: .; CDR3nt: TGTGCGACCGGGACAATGAACACTGAAGCTTTCTTT; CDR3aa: CATGTMNTEAFF
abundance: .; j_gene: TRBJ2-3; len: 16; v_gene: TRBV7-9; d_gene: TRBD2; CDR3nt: TGTGCCAGCAGCTTCTCCGGGACTAGCGGCACAGATACGCAGTATTTT; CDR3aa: CASSFSGTSGTDTQYF
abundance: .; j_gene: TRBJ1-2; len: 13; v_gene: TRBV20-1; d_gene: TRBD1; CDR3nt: TGCAGTGCTAGAGATCGGACAGGGGGCGGCTACACCTTC; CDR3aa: CSARDRTGGGYTF
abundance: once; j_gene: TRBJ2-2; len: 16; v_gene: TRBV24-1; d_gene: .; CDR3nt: .; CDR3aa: CATSDKDRVSPGSCFF